The rows below give T cell receptor beta chains drawn from one sample of a study of CD8+CD57+ T cells in acquired aplastic anemia. A single record per CDR3 protein comes from TCRdb applying MiXCR to the reads. Of 150,000 or so distinct CDR3 sequences listed, 40% to 50% are singletons. Material: sorted CD4+, CD8+, or CD8+CD57+ T cells (not recorded which) from PBMCs. The receptors were gathered from a human donor with aplastic anemia. CDR3s include the opening cysteine and the closing phenylalanine or tryptophan. The order of the fields is V gene, clone size, D gene, J gene, CDR3 DNA, CDR3 protein. The D gene is left open where the match is weak. Part of the rows lack a size; the others show once, few, many or a class for expanded clones.

V: TRBV10-3; size: few; D: -; J: TRBJ1-5; DNA: TGTGCCATCAGTGAACCCGGGGGCAATCAGCCCCAGCATTTT; CDR3: CAISEPGGNQPQHF
V: TRBV10-3; size: -; D: TRBD1; J: TRBJ1-2; DNA: TGTGCCATCACCCCGGGACAGAGCTATGGCTACACCTTC; CDR3: CAITPGQSYGYTF
V: TRBV24-1; size: many; D: -; J: TRBJ2-5; DNA: TGTGCCACCAGTGATCCGACAGGACAAGAGACCCAGTACTTC; CDR3: CATSDPTGQETQYF
V: TRBV2; size: many; D: -; J: TRBJ2-5; DNA: TGTGCCAGCAGACAAAGCGGGACAGCTGCCCAAGAGACCCAGTACTTC; CDR3: CASRQSGTAAQETQYF
V: TRBV18; size: -; D: TRBD1; J: TRBJ2-7; DNA: TGTGCCAGCTCATCCCGGGACAGGAGCTCCTACGAGCAGTACTTC; CDR3: CASSSRDRSSYEQYF
V: TRBV10-3; size: -; D: -; J: TRBJ1-1; DNA: TGTGCCATCAGTGACGGCAGGGTCACTGAAGCTTTCTTT; CDR3: CAISDGRVTEAFF
V: TRBV10-3; size: -; D: -; J: TRBJ1-3; DNA: TGTGCCATCAGTCAACGACCGGAAAACACCATATATTTT; CDR3: CAISQRPENTIYF
V: TRBV29-1; size: many; D: -; J: TRBJ1-3; DNA: TGCAGCGTTGTCCACCCTCGCTCTGGAAACACCATATATTTT; CDR3: CSVVHPRSGNTIYF
V: TRBV14; size: -; D: TRBD1; J: TRBJ2-6; DNA: TGTGCCAGCAGCCAAGAGAGTAGAGGCTGGGGACAGGGGGTCCCTGGGGCCAACGTCCTGACTTTC; CDR3: CASSQESRGWGQGVPGANVLTF
V: TRBV11-3; size: -; D: -; J: TRBJ1-4; DNA: TGTGCCAGCAGCTTAGGAGGGACTGAAAAACTGTTTTTT; CDR3: CASSLGGTEKLFF
V: TRBV20-1; size: many; D: -; J: TRBJ2-2; DNA: TGCAGTGCGCATGCCAGGCGGGAACCCCCCGGGGAGCTGTTTTTT; CDR3: CSAHARREPPGELFF
V: TRBV7-6; size: -; D: TRBD1; J: TRBJ2-5; DNA: TGTGCCAGCAGCCTAGGGACAGGGAAAGGGACCCAGTACTTC; CDR3: CASSLGTGKGTQYF
V: TRBV9; size: many; D: -; J: TRBJ2-3; DNA: TGTGCCAGCAGCGTAGCTCAGCGAACAGATACGCAGTATTTT; CDR3: CASSVAQRTDTQYF
V: TRBV4-1; size: once; D: TRBD2; J: TRBJ2-7; DNA: TGCGCCAGCAGCCAAGTGGCTAGCGGGGGTTTGGGTTCCTACGAGCAGTACTTC; CDR3: CASSQVASGGLGSYEQYF
V: TRBV19; size: few; D: -; J: TRBJ1-1; DNA: TGTGCCAGTAGGATCTCAGGGGCTACTGAAGCTTTCTTT; CDR3: CASRISGATEAFF
V: TRBV20-1; size: -; D: -; J: TRBJ1-1; DNA: TGCAGTGCTAAACTAGGCGGCGCTTCCACTGAAGCTTTCTTT; CDR3: CSAKLGGASTEAFF
V: TRBV5-1; size: -; D: TRBD1; J: TRBJ1-2; DNA: TGCGCCAGCAGCGCCACGGGACAGGACTATGGCTACACCTTC; CDR3: CASSATGQDYGYTF
V: TRBV24-1; size: -; D: TRBD1; J: TRBJ1-2; DNA: TGTGCCACCAGTGCAGGACAGGGGGATGGCTACACCTTC; CDR3: CATSAGQGDGYTF
V: TRBV15; size: -; D: -; J: TRBJ2-2; DNA: TGTGCCACCGCAATCAACACAGCGTCCGGGGAGCTGTTTTTT; CDR3: CATAINTASGELFF
V: TRBV5-1; size: -; D: -; J: TRBJ2-1; DNA: TGCGCCAGCAGCTTGGGAACGACTGACGGATTCGAGCAGTTCTTC; CDR3: CASSLGTTDGFEQFF
V: TRBV3-1; size: many; D: -; J: TRBJ2-7; DNA: TGTGCCAGCAGCCAAGGGAACAAGCCAGAGCAGTACTTC; CDR3: CASSQGNKPEQYF
V: TRBV10-3; size: -; D: TRBD2; J: TRBJ2-7; DNA: TGTGCCATCGCCCCGGTACTAGCGAGCAACGAGCAGTACTTC; CDR3: CAIAPVLASNEQYF
V: TRBV29-1; size: -; D: -; J: TRBJ2-1; DNA: TGCAGCGCTGACAATGAGCAGTTCTTC; CDR3: CSADNEQFF
V: TRBV25-1; size: -; D: -; J: TRBJ2-3; DNA: TGTGCCAGCAGTGTGGGGCGGTCAGATACGCAGTATTTT; CDR3: CASSVGRSDTQYF
V: TRBV19; size: -; D: TRBD1; J: TRBJ2-1; DNA: TGTGCCAGTAGTAGGGGACAGGTCATGCCCAACCATGAGCAGTTCTTC; CDR3: CASSRGQVMPNHEQFF
V: TRBV5-5; size: -; D: -; J: TRBJ2-2; DNA: TGTGCCAGCAGCTTGGTGTCTGGGGATTACACCGGGGAGCTGTTTTTT; CDR3: CASSLVSGDYTGELFF
V: TRBV5-4; size: many; D: TRBD1; J: TRBJ1-2; DNA: TGTGCCAGCAGGAACGACGCCGGGACAGGGGAAAGCTCCTTC; CDR3: CASRNDAGTGESSF
V: TRBV24-1; size: -; D: -; J: TRBJ2-3; DNA: TGTGCCACGGGGGTACAGGGAACAGATACGCAGTATTTT; CDR3: CATGVQGTDTQYF
V: TRBV9; size: -; D: -; J: TRBJ2-1; DNA: TGTGCCAGCAGCTTGCAATCCGCCTACAATGAGCAGCTCTTC; CDR3: CASSLQSAYNEQLF
V: TRBV7-8; size: many; D: -; J: TRBJ2-5; DNA: TGTGCCAGCAGCTTAGTTGCGGCCAGGGAGACCCAGTACTTC; CDR3: CASSLVAARETQYF
V: TRBV7-3; size: many; D: -; J: TRBJ2-3; DNA: TGTGCCAGCAGCTCCCCGGCGACAGATACGCAGTATTTT; CDR3: CASSSPATDTQYF
V: TRBV28; size: many; D: -; J: TRBJ2-7; DNA: TGTGCCAGCAGTTTACGGGGCGAGCAGTACTTC; CDR3: CASSLRGEQYF
V: TRBV28; size: many; D: -; J: TRBJ1-2; DNA: TGTGCCAGCATCCAACCAGGGTTTGGCGGCTACACCTTC; CDR3: CASIQPGFGGYTF
V: TRBV20-1; size: many; D: -; J: TRBJ2-3; DNA: TGCAGTGCTAAGGGGGTCGCAGATACGCAGTATTTT; CDR3: CSAKGVADTQYF
V: TRBV6-5; size: many; D: -; J: TRBJ2-1; DNA: TGTGCCAGCAGTTACTCGAGTAGCTGGGGGAGACAACAGTTCTTC; CDR3: CASSYSSSWGRQQFF
V: TRBV15; size: medium-sized; D: TRBD1; J: TRBJ2-7; DNA: TGTGCCACCAGCAGAGAGACAGGGGCAGCCGAGCAGTACTTC; CDR3: CATSRETGAAEQYF
V: TRBV25-1; size: many; D: -; J: TRBJ2-2; DNA: TGTGCCAGCAGTGCTCCGACAGCTAACACCGGGGAGCTGTTTTTT; CDR3: CASSAPTANTGELFF
V: TRBV10-3; size: few; D: -; J: TRBJ2-5; DNA: TGTGCCATCAGTGGCACGCAAGAGACCCAGTACTTC; CDR3: CAISGTQETQYF
V: TRBV20-1; size: medium-sized; D: -; J: TRBJ1-6; DNA: TGCAGTGCCCCGGAGTGGGGGCACCCTAATTCACCCCTCCACTTT; CDR3: CSAPEWGHPNSPLHF
V: TRBV7-3; size: -; D: -; J: TRBJ2-5; DNA: TGTGCCAGCAGCCAAGGGCCGGGGACCCAGTACTTC; CDR3: CASSQGPGTQYF
V: TRBV2; size: -; D: -; J: TRBJ2-1; DNA: TGTGCCAGCAGTGAAGCGGCAGCCCGGTCGGACTTC; CDR3: CASSEAAARSDF
V: TRBV5-1; size: many; D: -; J: TRBJ1-6; DNA: TGCGCCAGCAGCTTGGACCCGAGAATTTCACCCCTCCACTTT; CDR3: CASSLDPRISPLHF
V: TRBV5-5; size: many; D: -; J: TRBJ1-1; DNA: TGTGCCAGCAGCTTGGTGGGGGAGAAGGCTGAAGCTTTCTTT; CDR3: CASSLVGEKAEAFF
V: TRBV29-1; size: -; D: -; J: TRBJ1-1; DNA: TGCAGCGTTGTGGCAGATCGAACTGAAGCTTTCTTT; CDR3: CSVVADRTEAFF
V: TRBV7-3; size: -; D: -; J: TRBJ1-1; DNA: TGTGCCAGCAGCGTCACAGGGAGGGTCGACACTGAAGCTTTCTTT; CDR3: CASSVTGRVDTEAFF
V: TRBV18; size: few; D: -; J: TRBJ2-7; DNA: TGTGCCAGCTCACCACCACAATCGGTGGCCTACGAGCAGTACTTC; CDR3: CASSPPQSVAYEQYF
V: TRBV11-1; size: -; D: -; J: TRBJ1-6; DNA: TGTGCCAGCAGCTTAAACGGGGGTGGATCACCCCTCCACTTT; CDR3: CASSLNGGGSPLHF